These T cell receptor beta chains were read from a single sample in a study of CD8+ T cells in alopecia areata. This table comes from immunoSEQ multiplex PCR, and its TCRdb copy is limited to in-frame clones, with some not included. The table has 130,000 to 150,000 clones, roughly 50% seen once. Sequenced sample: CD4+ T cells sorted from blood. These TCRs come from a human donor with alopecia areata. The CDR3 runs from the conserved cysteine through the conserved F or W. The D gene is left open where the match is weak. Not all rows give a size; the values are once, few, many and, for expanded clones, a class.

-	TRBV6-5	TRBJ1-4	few	CASRAPSEKLFF	TGTGCCAGCAGGGCCCCGAGTGAAAAACTGTTTTTT
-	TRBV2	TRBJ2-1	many	CASRSDLYNEQFF	TGTGCCAGCAGGTCAGACTTATACAATGAGCAGTTCTTC
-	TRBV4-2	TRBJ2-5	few	CASSSARAAETQYF	TGTGCCAGCAGCAGTGCGAGGGCAGCTGAGACCCAGTACTTC
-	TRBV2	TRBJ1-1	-	CASSGDTEAFF	TGTGCCAGCAGTGGGGACACTGAAGCTTTCTTT
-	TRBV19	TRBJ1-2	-	CASSHNGPEGYTF	TGTGCCAGTAGTCACAACGGACCGGAGGGCTACACCTTC
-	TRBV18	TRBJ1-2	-	CASSPTEEDGYTF	TGTGCCAGCTCACCAACTGAGGAGGATGGCTACACCTTC
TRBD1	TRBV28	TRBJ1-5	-	CASSEGQGNQPQHF	TGTGCCAGCAGTGAGGGACAGGGAAATCAGCCCCAGCATTTT
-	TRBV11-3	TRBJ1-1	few	CASSLSPAAEAFF	TGTGCCAGCAGCTTATCTCCAGCCGCTGAAGCTTTCTTT
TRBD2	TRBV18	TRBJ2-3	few	CASSPEGLSTDTQYF	TGTGCCAGCTCACCGGAGGGACTAAGCACAGATACGCAGTATTTT
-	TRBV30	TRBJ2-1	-	CAWSVPSIYYNEQFF	TGTGCCTGGAGTGTTCCTAGCATATATTACAATGAGCAGTTCTTC
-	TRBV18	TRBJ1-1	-	CASSPNQVGILSDTEAFF	TGTGCCAGCTCACCAAACCAGGTTGGCATACTAAGTGACACTGAAGCTTTCTTT
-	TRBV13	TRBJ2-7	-	CASSPRTLPYEQYF	TGTGCCAGCAGCCCCCGGACTCTCCCCTACGAGCAGTACTTC
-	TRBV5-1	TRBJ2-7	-	CASSLDSGEQYF	TGCGCCAGCAGCTTGGATTCTGGCGAGCAGTACTTC
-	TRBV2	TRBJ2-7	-	CASSDWATNLYEQYF	TGTGCCAGCAGTGATTGGGCGACTAACCTCTACGAGCAGTACTTC
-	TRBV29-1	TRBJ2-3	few	CSVEAPTSTDTQYF	TGCAGCGTTGAAGCTCCGACTAGCACAGATACGCAGTATTTT
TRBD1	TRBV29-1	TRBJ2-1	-	CSVVHVGTGTYNEQFF	TGCAGCGTTGTTCACGTTGGGACAGGAACCTACAATGAGCAGTTCTTC
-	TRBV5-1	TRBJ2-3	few	CASSLVDTQYF	TGCGCCAGCAGCTTGGTTGATACGCAGTATTTT
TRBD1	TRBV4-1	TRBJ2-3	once	CASSPRPGQGTDTQYF	TGCGCCAGCAGTCCTCGCCCGGGACAGGGCACAGATACGCAGTATTTT
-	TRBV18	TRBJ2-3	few	CASSPTPDTQYF	TGTGCCAGCTCCCCGACCCCAGATACGCAGTATTTT
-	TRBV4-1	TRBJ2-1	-	CASSQPARSTYNEQFF	TGCGCCAGCAGCCAACCTGCGAGAAGCACTTACAATGAGCAGTTCTTC
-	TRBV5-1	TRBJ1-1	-	CASSLVVNTEAFF	TGCGCCAGCAGCTTGGTTGTGAACACTGAAGCTTTCTTT
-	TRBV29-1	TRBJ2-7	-	CSVEVSHIPYEQYF	TGCAGCGTTGAAGTTAGTCACATCCCTTACGAGCAGTACTTC
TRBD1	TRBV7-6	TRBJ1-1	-	CASSLDGQGVTEAFF	TGTGCCAGCAGCTTAGATGGACAGGGTGTCACTGAAGCTTTCTTT
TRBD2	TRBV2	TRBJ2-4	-	CASKAGSYFDIQYF	TGTGCCAGCAAAGCGGGGAGTTATTTCGACATTCAGTACTTC
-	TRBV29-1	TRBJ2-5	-	CSVIPYRVEETQYF	TGCAGCGTTATCCCATACAGGGTTGAAGAGACCCAGTACTTC